These 25 T cell receptor beta chains originate from one sample sequenced in a study of T cells in Graves' hyperthyroidism and ophthalmopathy. Researchers took RNA transcripts and amplified the TCR beta CDR3 regions from them. The primer set for the first-round RT-PCR of the TCR CDR3 was HTBI. TCRdb re-called the multiplex PCR reads through MiXCR, storing one row per CDR3 protein. The table shows hundreds of thousands of distinct CDR3 sequences, with about 16% occurring only once. The sequencing input was blood. These receptor sequences come from a woman aged 30 to 39 with Graves' hyperthyroidism.

The chain is built from TRBV2 and TRBJ1-4; 10 positions agree with TRBD1. This CDR3 contains 14 residues. Losses at the gene ends were 5 bases for V and 6 bases for J; bases not matched to a gene: 3. Germline lookup yields CDR1 SNHLY and CDR2 FYNNEI. The CDR3 is CASSLDRGYEKLFF. The CDR3 nucleotides read TGTGCCAGCAGTTTGGACAGGGGGTATGAAAAACTGTTTTTT.

The table lists this clonotype with a few counts. The chain recombines TRBV5-1 with TRBJ2-5; D is unresolved. The V gene lost 2 bases and the J gene lost 0 bases, with 2 bases spanning the gap. CDR3 length: 12 amino acids. In germline, CDR1 is SGHRS, CDR2 YFSETQ. The CDR3 nucleotides are TGCGCCAGCAGCTTTGACCAAGAGACCCAGTACTTC. Translating gives CASSFDQETQYF. The full variable domain, completed using reference TRBV5-1 and TRBJ2-5, is KAGVTQTPRYLIKTRGQQVTLSCSPISGHRSVSWYQQTPGQGLQFLFEYFSETQRNKGNFPGRFSGRQFSNSRSEMNVSTLELGDSALYLCASSFDQETQYFGPGTRLLVL.

The V call is TRBV6-1, the J call TRBJ2-2; 11 bases match TRBD1. The CDR3 contains 16 residues. V trimming: 5 bases; J trimming: 5 bases; junction bases outside the gene matches: 7. Germline V gene lookup returns CDR1 MNHNS and CDR2 SASEGT. DNA for the CDR3: TGTGCCAGCAGTCCCCGGGACAGGGGGTGGACCGGGGAGCTGTTTTTT. Translating gives CASSPRDRGWTGELFF.

The rearrangement joins TRBV7-9 to TRBJ2-1, with a possible D match to TRBD2 (7 bases). V was pared by 5 bases and J by 1 base, with 15 bases between. Germline lookup yields CDR1 SEHNR and CDR2 FQNEAQ (reference sequence). The CDR3 length is 16 residues. This CDR3 reads CASSQRGGQSYNEQFF. The CDR3 DNA sequence: TGTGCCAGCAGCCAGCGGGGAGGACAGTCCTACAATGAGCAGTTCTTC. The variable domain in full, with the rest retrieved from reference TRBV7-9 and TRBJ2-1, is DTGVSQNPRHKITKRGQNVTFRCDPISEHNRLYWYRQTLGQGPEFLTYFQNEAQLEKSRLLSDRFSAERPKGSFSTLEIQRTEQGDSAMYLCASSQRGGQSYNEQFFGPGTRLTVL.

This clonotype has a count of ten or more. The V gene is TRBV4-1, the J gene TRBJ2-7, with D unresolved. There are 15 residues in the CDR3. Trimming left V 1 base short and J 3 bases short, with 13 bases between. Germline values: CDR1 MGHRA, CDR2 YSYEKL. The CDR3 region has the DNA TGCGCCAGCAGCCAAGTGTCTCGACCTGACTACGAGCAGTACTTC. Amino acids: CASSQVSRPDYEQYF.

The J gene is TRBJ1-3, the V gene TRBV10-3; tentatively, D is TRBD1 (5 bases). Germline V CDR1 and CDR2: ENHRY, SYGVKD. The CDR3 is 15 amino acids. With 4 bases removed from V and 2 bases from J, the gap between germline ends came to 12 bases. CDR3 protein: CAISGQGYAGNTIYF. The CDR3 bases are TGTGCCATCAGTGGCCAGGGTTACGCTGGAAACACCATATATTTT.

The V call is TRBV12-3 or TRBV12-4, the J call TRBJ2-2; 12 bases map to TRBD1. V was pared by 4 bases and J by 6 bases, with 6 bases of the junction left unmatched. There are 16 residues in the CDR3. CDR3 DNA sequence: TGTGCCAGCAGTTCCCGGGACAGGGGGCGCCCCGGGGAGCTGTTTTTT. Residues: CASSSRDRGRPGELFF.

Points on this clonotype: Just one base apart from a much larger clone, this may be a read error. The CDR3 region has the DNA TGTGTCAGCCACCGGGACACCCTCTACGAGCAGTACTTC. It is translated as CVSHRDTLYEQYF. The V call is TRBV2, the J call TRBJ2-7; weak D call: TRBD1 (6 bases). In germline, CDR1 is SNHLY, CDR2 FYNNEI. The CDR3 is 13 amino acids.

The rearrangement joins TRBV20-1 to TRBJ2-2; a weak D match, TRBD1 (6 bases). Per germline, CDR1 DFQATT and CDR2 SNEGSKA (reference sequence). This CDR3 has 14 amino acids. V lost 2 bases and J lost 1, with 8 bases in between. The CDR3 sequence is CSARQQGNTGELFF. The CDR3 DNA follows: TGCAGTGCTAGACAACAGGGGAACACCGGGGAGCTGTTTTTT.

This clonotype was observed many times. The rearrangement uses TRBV2 and TRBJ1-1; 8 nucleotides agree with TRBD1. Per germline, CDR1 SNHLY and CDR2 FYNNEI. J gave up 1 base and V 6 bases, and 4 bases lay outside the gene matches. The CDR3 is made up of 14 amino acids. Written as DNA, the CDR3 is TGTGCCAGCAGCGGACAGGGATGGAACACTGAAGCTTTCTTT. Residues: CASSGQGWNTEAFF.

This clonotype was seen many times. The gene calls are TRBV7-2 and TRBJ2-1; D may be TRBD1 (5 bases). This CDR3 is built from 15 residues. Trimming removed 1 base at V and 7 bases at J, with 14 bases between. The V gene's germline CDR1 is SGHTA and CDR2 FQGNSA. The CDR3 here is CASSLVTGLRNEQFF. Written as DNA, the CDR3 is TGTGCCAGCAGCTTAGTCACAGGCTTGCGTAATGAGCAGTTCTTC.

This clonotype was counted at least ten times. This chain joins TRBV28 and TRBJ2-2; D remains unclear. The ends were cut back, 3 bases at V and 3 bases at J, with 23 bases in the middle. This CDR3 region has 19 residues. Germline V gives CDR1 MDHEN, CDR2 SYDVKM. The CDR3 nucleotides read TGTGCCAGCAGTTTGGTAATGCCAATACCCTCAATAGACACCGGGGAGCTGTTTTTT. Translation gives CASSLVMPIPSIDTGELFF.

This clonotype was observed at least ten times. The V call is TRBV3-1, the J call TRBJ2-7, with 7 positions matching TRBD1. J lost 7 bases, V lost 1 base, and 4 bases had no gene match. Germline V lookup: CDR1 LGHDT, CDR2 YNNKEL (reference sequence). This CDR3 contains 13 residues. The CDR3 DNA reads TGTGCCAGCAGCCAAGGGGACAGTAAGGAGCAGTACTTC. Translation gives CASSQGDSKEQYF.

This clonotype has ten or more counts. Here the CDR3 DNA reads TGTGCCAGCAGGACCGGGACAGGGGTTATCGAGCAGTACTTC. Protein product: CASRTGTGVIEQYF. The chain couples TRBV28 to TRBJ2-7, with 10 positions matching TRBD1. The CDR3 sequence is 14 residues long. Trimming removed 6 bases from V and 6 bases from J; junction bases left unmatched: 8. The germline gives CDR1 MDHEN, CDR2 SYDVKM.

This clonotype was seen ten or more times. This sequence joins TRBV27 and TRBJ1-4, with 9 bases lining up with TRBD1. After removal of 4 bases from V and 6 bases from J, the junction contained 9 bases not matched to a gene. The CDR3 has 16 amino acids. Germline assignment: CDR1 MNHEY and CDR2 SMNVEV (reference sequence). The CDR3 DNA follows: TGTGCCAGCAGTTCCCTCACAGGGGGCGGGGATGAAAAACTGTTTTTT. Translated, it gives CASSSLTGGGDEKLFF.

This clonotype showed up just a few times. The chain employs TRBV4-1 and TRBJ1-3; D possibly corresponds to TRBD1 (5 bases). This CDR3 comprises 15 residues. Germline CDR1 is MGHRA and CDR2 is YSYEKL. Trimming stripped 2 bases from V and 4 bases from J, with 12 bases between. Here the CDR3 reads CASSQSGSYGNTIYF. CDR3 DNA: TGCGCCAGCAGCCAATCAGGGTCTTACGGAAACACCATATATTTT.

The chain uses TRBV7-9 and TRBJ2-5, with D unclear. Trimming took off 0 bases at V and 1 base at J, with 9 bases between the two ends. CDR1 is SEHNR, CDR2 FQNEAQ, per germline (reference sequence). The CDR3 covers 15 residues. The CDR3 nucleotides read TGTGCCAGCAGCTTAGCCTTGGGTTTCCAAGAGACCCAGTACTTC. Residues: CASSLALGFQETQYF.

The chain is built from TRBV6-1 and TRBJ2-2; TRBD1 matches at 7 bases. Germline trimming cut 10 bases from V and 0 bases from J; bases unmatched to any gene: 11. The CDR3 is 16 amino acids. Germline V CDR1 and CDR2: MNHNS, SASEGT. This CDR3 reads CAIPPPDRTNTGELFF. As DNA, the CDR3 is TGTGCCATACCTCCCCCGGACAGGACGAACACCGGGGAGCTGTTTTTT.

DNA of the CDR3: TGTGCCAGCAGCCCAATGACAGGGAGGGCCTCCTACGAGCAGTACTTC. This codes for CASSPMTGRASYEQYF. The chain carries TRBV9 and TRBJ2-7; D might be TRBD1 or TRBD2, each matching 7 bases. The germline V and J ends were trimmed by 4 bases and 0 bases, with 17 bases remaining between them. The length of the CDR3 is 16 residues. Germline CDR1 is SGDLS and CDR2 is YYNGEE.

The chain combines TRBV29-1 with TRBJ2-1; 11 bases fit TRBD1. CDR3 length: 14 residues. V was pared by 6 bases and J by 6 bases, with 7 bases of the junction left unmatched. Germline V lookup: CDR1 SQVTM, CDR2 ANQGSEA. CDR3 in amino acids: CSVLTGTGGNEQFF. DNA of the CDR3: TGCAGCGTCCTCACTGGGACAGGGGGCAATGAGCAGTTCTTC.

This clonotype was seen only a few times. The chain employs TRBV4-2 and TRBJ2-3; 13 nucleotides align to TRBD2. Germline V gene data show CDR1 as LGHNA and CDR2 as YNFKEQ. The junction had 23 bases not matched to a gene; V was cut back by 5 bases and J by 6 bases. CDR3 length equals 21 residues. CDR3 residues: CASSESRTSGRAGGKQDTQYF. CDR3 sequence (DNA): TGTGCCAGCAGCGAAAGCCGCACTAGCGGGAGGGCCGGGGGGAAACAGGATACGCAGTATTTT.

This clonotype was observed many times. The V and J genes are TRBV27 and TRBJ1-2, with 8 bases that match TRBD1. J gave up 11 bases and V 2 bases, and 13 bases lay outside the gene matches. The CDR3 spans 15 residues. Germline lookup yields CDR1 MNHEY and CDR2 SMNVEV (reference sequence). CDR3 protein: CASSLIPGQASSYTF. DNA for the CDR3: TGTGCCAGCAGTTTAATCCCGGGACAGGCTAGTTCGTACACCTTC.

This clonotype was counted at least ten times. The chain uses TRBV24-1 and TRBJ2-2; D is unresolved. The V and J ends lost 3 bases and 1 base respectively, with 8 bases between them. The CDR3 extends over 15 amino acids. Germline loops: CDR1 KGHDR, CDR2 SFDVKD. DNA of the CDR3: TGTGCCACCAGTGATACCTCCAAGAACACCGGGGAGCTGTTTTTT. As protein: CATSDTSKNTGELFF.

This clonotype was observed at least ten times. The chain employs TRBV3-1 and TRBJ2-2; 7 bases agree with TRBD2. The CDR3 is 17 amino acids. Germline loops: CDR1 LGHDT, CDR2 YNNKEL (reference sequence). The V gene end was trimmed by 4 bases and the J gene end by 6 bases; junction bases not matched to a gene: 14. DNA for the CDR3: TGTGCCAGCAGCCCCGCCAGCTTCGGTGGGGGGGCCGGGGAGCTGTTTTTT. It encodes CASSPASFGGGAGELFF.

The chain recombines TRBV29-1 with TRBJ2-7; 7 nucleotides agree with TRBD1. The CDR3 runs 13 residues. V dropped 4 bases and J dropped 0; count of bases not matched to a gene: 3. From germline, CDR1 is SQVTM and CDR2 ANQGSEA. CDR3 sequence: CSVGTGSSYEQYF. The CDR3, as DNA: TGCAGCGTTGGGACAGGAAGCTCCTACGAGCAGTACTTC.